One and the same sample provided the 15 T cell receptor beta chains below, sequenced in a study of T-cell reconstitution after alpha-beta-depleted transplantation in children. Unique molecular identifiers were used to barcode this TCRbeta library. From the PCR reads, TCRdb called clonotypes with MiXCR, one entry per CDR3 protein. Altogether approximately 980,000 distinct CDR3 sequences are present, 25% to 35% being singletons, with the ten largest covering about 28%. This specimen consisted of PBMCs, mostly from graft donor cells, obtained 360 days after TCRalphabeta/CD19-depleted stem cell transplant. The receptors stem from a boy under three years old who had a stem cell transplant for SCID, so the T cells may come from the graft donor.

This rearrangement joins TRBV9 to TRBJ1-1, with 7 bases that match TRBD1. The CDR3 sequence is 14 residues long. With V trimmed by 5 bases and J by 4 bases, 8 bases remained unmatched. The V gene's germline CDR1 is SGDLS and CDR2 YYNGEE. The CDR3 nucleotides read TGTGCCAGCAGTGAGGGACAGCTAAGCACTGAAGCTTTCTTT. Amino acid sequence: CASSEGQLSTEAFF.

V usage is TRBV4-3 and J usage is TRBJ2-4; D is perhaps TRBD2 (6 bases). Trimming took 4 bases from V and 8 from J, leaving 15 bases between them. CDR3 length: 14 amino acids. From germline, CDR1 is LGHNA and CDR2 YSLEER. In DNA, the CDR3 is TGCGCCAGCAGCCGCGATTCGGGACTGGACATTCAGTACTTC. Residues: CASSRDSGLDIQYF.

This clonotype was seen a handful of times. J is TRBJ2-1 and V is TRBV11-2; D gene unclear. Germline V gene lookup returns CDR1 SGHAT and CDR2 FQNNGV. There are 14 residues in the CDR3. V was pared by 6 bases and J by 3 bases, with 12 bases between. The CDR3: CASRDLSHYNEQFF. The CDR3 nucleotides read TGTGCCAGCAGAGACTTGTCCCACTACAATGAGCAGTTCTTC.

This clonotype was seen only a few times. This rearrangement joins TRBV12-3 or TRBV12-4 to TRBJ1-1; D is unclear. This CDR3 has 13 residues. Trimming pared 6 bases from V and 3 bases from J, leaving 11 bases between. The CDR3 coding sequence is TGTGCCAGCAGGAGTATCGGGCACACTGAAGCTTTCTTT. This gives the protein CASRSIGHTEAFF.

The rearrangement uses TRBV6-1 and TRBJ1-2; tentatively, D is TRBD1 (5 bases). V lost 5 bases to trimming and J lost 4 bases, with 17 bases between them. The CDR3 runs 15 residues. The germline V gene has CDR1 MNHNS and CDR2 SASEGT. This CDR3 is CASSLRSRGTYGYTF. In nucleotides, the CDR3 is TGTGCCAGCAGTCTCCGGTCGCGCGGGACCTATGGCTACACCTTC.

The sample holds a few counts of this clonotype. This rearrangement joins TRBV7-6 to TRBJ2-3; the D gene is possibly TRBD1 (6 bases). Germline assignment: CDR1 SGHVS and CDR2 FNYEAQ. The CDR3 is 15 amino acids. The V and J ends lost 2 bases and 8 bases respectively, with 17 bases between them. This CDR3 reads CASSLRSGVWGTQYF. The CDR3 DNA follows: TGTGCCAGCAGCTTACGTTCAGGGGTTTGGGGTACGCAGTATTTT.

This clonotype was found a few times. The chain recombines TRBV11-1 with TRBJ2-7, with D possibly being TRBD1 (6 bases). The CDR3 runs 16 residues. CDR1 is SGHAT, CDR2 FQDESV, per germline (reference sequence). V was cut by 5 bases and J by 1 base, with 18 bases left in between. CDR3 coding DNA: TGTGCCAGCAGCAAAACGACAGGAATCTCTTCCTACGAGCAGTACTTC. It yields the protein CASSKTTGISSYEQYF.

The CDR3 is CASSQVLGSPSSYNEQFF. Written as DNA, the CDR3 is TGTGCCAGCAGCCAAGTCTTAGGCAGTCCAAGCTCCTACAATGAGCAGTTCTTC. The J gene is TRBJ2-1, the V gene TRBV3-1; D unresolved. Germline-derived CDR1 and CDR2 are LGHDT and YNNKEL (reference sequence). The V end was cut by 1 base, the J end by 0 bases, with 16 bases between. This CDR3 comprises 18 residues.

The rearrangement uses TRBV5-1 and TRBJ1-1; D remains unclear. V lost 4 bases and J lost 6, with 10 bases in between. The CDR3 is made up of 12 amino acids. Germline assignment: CDR1 SGHRS and CDR2 YFSETQ. The CDR3 region is CASSGGAPEAFF. DNA for the CDR3: TGCGCCAGCAGCGGCGGAGCACCTGAAGCTTTCTTT.

This clonotype was counted between two and nine times. The chain joins TRBV28 to TRBJ1-5, with 8 bases that match TRBD1. CDR3 length equals 15 residues. Germline V gives CDR1 MDHEN, CDR2 SYDVKM. After removal of 5 bases from V and 2 bases from J, the junction contained 5 bases not matched to a gene. This chain's CDR3 is CASSAQTGGNQPQHF. The CDR3 nucleotides read TGTGCCAGCAGTGCCCAGACAGGGGGCAATCAGCCCCAGCATTTT.

The rearrangement joins TRBV19 to TRBJ2-1, with D possibly called TRBD1 or TRBD2 (6 bases each). The germline V gene encodes CDR1 LNHDA and CDR2 SQIVND (reference sequence). The CDR3 has 16 amino acids. V lost 3 bases and J 1 base, leaving 13 bases between the germline ends. The CDR3 DNA reads as TGTGCCAGTAGTATGTACGGGGGCCGGTCCTACAATGAGCAGTTCTTC. It codes for CASSMYGGRSYNEQFF.

The rearrangement uses TRBV21-1 and TRBJ2-7; TRBD2 reflects the table's D call only, with no check against the DNA. TRBV21-1 is labeled a pseudogene. The CDR3 has 16 amino acids. CDR3 in amino acids: CASSKGQGGSCYEQYF. The CDR3 coding sequence is TGTGCCAGCAGCAAAGGGCAGGGAGGGTCGTGCTACGAGCAGTACTTC.

V and J are TRBV10-3 and TRBJ2-7; D is possibly TRBD1 or TRBD2 (5 bases each). This CDR3 has 15 residues. Trimming removed 10 bases at V and 4 bases at J, with 23 bases between. Germline CDR1 is ENHRY and CDR2 is SYGVKD. In DNA, the CDR3 is TGTGCCACAAGGGGTTTTTCGGTTGAGGGGTACGAGCAGTACTTC. As protein: CATRGFSVEGYEQYF.

The CDR3 bases are TGTGCCAGCAGCGCGACCGGACTAGCGGGGACAGATACGCAGTATTTT. Amino acid sequence: CASSATGLAGTDTQYF. This chain uses TRBV7-8 with TRBJ2-3, with 12 nucleotides matching TRBD2. Germline V lookup: CDR1 SGHVS, CDR2 FQNEAQ. V was pared by 5 bases and J by 3 bases, with 6 bases of the junction left unmatched. CDR3 length: 16 amino acids.

Only a few counts were recorded for this clonotype. The genes are TRBV5-1 and TRBJ2-5, with D possibly being TRBD1 (6 bases). This CDR3 is 13 amino acids long. Deletions cut 7 bases from V and 5 bases from J, with 15 bases between. Per the germline V gene, CDR1 is SGHRS and CDR2 is YFSETQ. The CDR3 loop is CASRWDTVETQYF. The DNA of the CDR3 is TGCGCCAGCCGCTGGGACACCGTGGAGACCCAGTACTTC.